This T cell receptor beta chain stems from a study of Ad26.COV2.S vaccination and SARS-CoV-2 variants. The CDR3 sequence is 16 residues long. V dropped 4 bases and J dropped 4; count of bases not matched to a gene: 8. Germline V gene lookup returns CDR1 LNHDA and CDR2 SQIVND (reference sequence). Data came from immunoSEQ multiplex PCR; TCRdb stores just in-frame clones and leaves some out. The sample yields 300,000 to 400,000 clones, roughly 89% seen once. On this clone: The target antigen is unknown.

Regarding the study as a whole: Spike-specific CD8+ and CD4+ T cell responses reportedly showed substantial breadth after vaccination.

Treatment denoted: 15 to 20 received Ad26.COV2.S at low or high dose, single or two shots; a few received placebo; per-sample allocation not given. The investigators took samples on day 63 after the first vaccine or placebo injection. Boston hosted the donor, who was an adult aged 18-55 years. This sequence was found in a person between 18 and 59 years old who received the Ad26.COV2.S COVID-19 vaccine or a placebo. The material sequenced was peripheral blood, taken in a trial of Ad26.COV2.S vaccine versus placebo. The chain joins TRBV19 to TRBJ1-2; TRBD1 aligns across 11 bases. The CDR3 sequence is CASSTGQGAFSYGYTF. As DNA, the CDR3 is TGTGCCAGTAGTACCGGACAGGGGGCTTTTTCCTATGGCTACACCTTC.